One and the same sample provided the 21 T cell receptor beta chains below, sequenced in a study of cytomegalovirus exposure and HLA in healthy donors. PCR used 60 Vbeta primers and 13 Jbeta primers. Using immunoSEQ multiplex PCR, the repertoire was profiled, and TCRdb retains in-frame clones only, with some absent. The data hold more than 110,000 clones, with around three quarters observed a single time. Specimen: PBMCs. The receptors stem from a woman aged 55-69 years in good health and CMV-seropositive.

The chain employs TRBV11-3 and TRBJ2-7, with D maybe TRBD1 (6 bases). The germline gives CDR1 SGHNT, CDR2 YENEEA. The germline V and J ends were trimmed by 4 bases and 3 bases, with 13 bases remaining between them. The CDR3 length is 14 residues. The CDR3 reads CASSSSGRGYEQYF. The DNA of the CDR3 is TGTGCCAGCAGCTCCTCAGGCAGGGGCTACGAGCAGTACTTC.

The chain employs TRBV5-6 and TRBJ1-5; tentatively, D is TRBD1 (5 bases). Germline CDR1 and CDR2: SGHDT and YYEEEE. V was shortened by 0 bases and J by 5 bases, with 12 bases between the two germline ends. The CDR3 has 15 amino acids. CDR3 in amino acids: CASSLAATAHQPQHF. CDR3 DNA sequence: TGTGCCAGCAGCTTGGCGGCGACAGCTCATCAGCCCCAGCATTTT.

This chain connects TRBV6-5 to TRBJ2-1; the D gene is possibly TRBD2 (5 bases). The ends were cut back, 4 bases at V and 2 bases at J, with 15 bases in the middle. In germline, CDR1 is MNHEY, CDR2 SVGAGI. CDR3 size: 16 residues. The CDR3 here is CASSSNVGNTYNEQFF. The CDR3 DNA reads as TGTGCCAGCAGTTCCAATGTCGGGAATACCTACAATGAGCAGTTCTTC.

The chain uses TRBV19 and TRBJ1-1; D might be TRBD1 (6 bases). Trimming pared 4 bases from V and 6 bases from J, leaving 12 bases between. This CDR3 spans 13 amino acids. The germline CDR1 and CDR2 sequences are LNHDA and SQIVND (reference sequence). The CDR3 spells CASSTIRGAEAFF. CDR3 nucleotide sequence: TGTGCCAGTAGTACAATCAGGGGCGCTGAAGCTTTCTTT.

The chain carries TRBV7-9 and TRBJ1-4; D possibly corresponds to TRBD1 (5 bases). Germline V gene lookup returns CDR1 SEHNR and CDR2 FQNEAQ (reference sequence). The germline V and J ends were trimmed by 5 bases and 6 bases, with 10 bases remaining between them. This CDR3 is 13 amino acids long. CDR3 sequence: CASSPGGDEKLFF. The DNA for the CDR3 is TGTGCCAGCAGCCCCGGGGGAGATGAAAAACTGTTTTTT.

The V and J genes are TRBV29-1 and TRBJ2-1; 16 nucleotides match TRBD2. V was clipped by 4 bases and J by 2 bases; unmatched bases: 14. Germline CDR1 is SQVTM and CDR2 is ANQGSEA. This CDR3 spans 20 amino acids. In DNA, the CDR3 is TGCAGCGTTGGATTTCCCGCCGGGACTAGCGGGAGGGCCACCTACAATGAGCAGTTCTTC. Translating it yields CSVGFPAGTSGRATYNEQFF.

V is TRBV5-1 and J is TRBJ2-1; no clear D gene. CDR1 is SGHRS and CDR2 is YFSETQ in the germline V gene. Trimming cost V 5 bases and J 2 bases, with 11 bases left between them. The CDR3 has 14 residues. CDR3 sequence reads: CASSVGSAYNEQFF. For the CDR3, the DNA is TGCGCCAGCAGTGTCGGGTCTGCCTACAATGAGCAGTTCTTC.

The chain uses TRBV5-4 and TRBJ1-1, with D possibly being TRBD1 (6 bases). Germline V CDR1 and CDR2: SGHNT, YYREEE (reference sequence). The CDR3 has 15 residues. Trimming took 4 bases from V and 0 from J, leaving 13 bases between them. In nucleotides, the CDR3 is TGTGCCAGCAGCCCTAAAGGGGGACTGAACACTGAAGCTTTCTTT. Amino acid sequence: CASSPKGGLNTEAFF.

V is TRBV5-1 and J is TRBJ2-1, with a possible D match to TRBD2 (6 bases). CDR3 length: 15 residues. V was clipped by 6 bases and J by 5 bases, with 18 bases between them. CDR1 is SGHRS and CDR2 is YFSETQ in the germline V gene. CDR3 DNA sequence: TGCGCCAGCAACTTTGGGGGGAGCGGGCACAATGAGCAGTTCTTC. As protein: CASNFGGSGHNEQFF.

CDR3 in DNA: TGTGCCAGCAGCCAAGGACCCGGATCTAGGACCCAGTACTTC. It specifies CASSQGPGSRTQYF. V and J are TRBV14 and TRBJ2-5; D not certain. The CDR3 is 14 residues long. The V gene lost 1 base and the J gene lost 7 bases, with 13 bases spanning the gap. CDR1 SGHDN and CDR2 FVKESK come from the germline V gene. Supplemented by reference TRBV14 and TRBJ2-5, the full variable domain reads EAGVTQFPSHSVIEKGQTVTLRCDPISGHDNLYWYRRVMGKEIKFLLHFVKESKQDESGMPNNRFLAERTGGTYSTLKVQPAELEDSGVYFCASSQGPGSRTQYFGPGTRLLVL.

The chain combines TRBV7-9 with TRBJ2-2; the D gene is possibly TRBD1 (6 bases). Looked up from germline, CDR1 is SEHNR and CDR2 is FQNEAQ (reference sequence). Trimming left V 4 bases short and J 2 bases short, with 20 bases between. The CDR3 contains 18 residues. The CDR3 loop is CASSSLTGTSGNTGELFF. As DNA, the CDR3 is TGTGCCAGCAGCTCCCTCACAGGGACATCCGGAAACACCGGGGAGCTGTTTTTT.

This chain links TRBV6-5 with TRBJ2-7; 9 nucleotides align to TRBD1. The CDR3 is made up of 15 amino acids. The germline V gene has CDR1 MNHEY and CDR2 SVGAGI. Trimming took 5 bases from V and 3 from J; bases not matched to a gene: 8. The CDR3 DNA reads TGTGCCAGCAGTACCGACAGGGGGTTGATCTACGAGCAGTACTTC. It translates to CASSTDRGLIYEQYF.

This clone was recorded only once. V usage is TRBV6-5 and J usage is TRBJ2-5; D might be TRBD2 (5 bases). Trimming pared 0 bases from V and 3 bases from J, leaving 8 bases between. The CDR3 runs to 14 residues. CDR1 is MNHEY, CDR2 SVGAGI, per germline. CDR3 in amino acids: CASSYSRVEETQYF. CDR3 bases: TGTGCCAGCAGTTACTCGAGGGTAGAAGAGACCCAGTACTTC.

The chain joins TRBV18 to TRBJ2-5; 7 bases agree with TRBD2. V shed 6 bases and J 5 bases; nucleotides not matched to a gene: 9. From germline, CDR1 is KGHSH and CDR2 LQKENI. CDR3 length equals 14 residues. CDR3 DNA: TGTGCCAGCTCTCGTGGGACTACTGGGGAGACCCAGTACTTC. Amino acids: CASSRGTTGETQYF. The full variable domain, completed using reference TRBV18 and TRBJ2-5, is NAGVMQNPRHLVRRRGQEARLRCSPMKGHSHVYWYRQLPEEGLKFMVYLQKENIIDESGMPKERFSAEFPKEGPSILRIQQVVRGDSAAYFCASSRGTTGETQYFGPGTRLLVL.

V gene TRBV19 combines with J gene TRBJ2-2; the match to TRBD2 covers 9 bases. This CDR3 has 17 residues. Germline CDR1 is LNHDA and CDR2 is SQIVND (reference sequence). With 4 bases clipped from V and 5 bases from J, the junction kept 11 bases outside the gene matches. This CDR3 reads CASSTRLAAVETGELFF. The CDR3 DNA reads TGTGCCAGTAGTACGAGACTAGCGGCCGTCGAGACCGGGGAGCTGTTTTTT.

The chain recombines TRBV28 with TRBJ2-7; D may be TRBD2 (7 bases). Trimming stripped 3 bases from V and 4 bases from J, with 16 bases between. CDR1 and CDR2 from the germline V gene are MDHEN and SYDVKM. The CDR3 runs to 15 residues. DNA for the CDR3: TGTGCCAGCAGTTTCTACCGGGGGGCAGAGTACGAGCAGTACTTC. Translation: CASSFYRGAEYEQYF.

V usage is TRBV7-3 and J usage is TRBJ1-1; 7 nucleotides match TRBD1. Germline V gene sequence: CDR1 SGHTA, CDR2 FQGTGA. With 6 bases clipped from V and 6 bases from J, the junction kept 7 bases outside the gene matches. This CDR3 is 13 amino acids long. The DNA for the CDR3 is TGTGCCAGCAGAGGTCAACAGGGGTCTGAAGCTTTCTTT. Residues: CASRGQQGSEAFF. Based on the CDR3 plus reference TRBV7-3 and TRBJ1-1, the full variable domain is GAGVSQTPSNKVTEKGKYVELRCDPISGHTALYWYRQSLGQGPEFLIYFQGTGAADDSGLPNDRFFAVRPEGSVSTLKIQRTERGDSAVYLCASRGQQGSEAFFGQGTRLTVV.

The chain has TRBV6-5 and TRBJ2-7; 12 bases fit TRBD2. Germline V gene data show CDR1 as MNHEY and CDR2 as SVGAGI. The CDR3 is 13 amino acids. Losses at the gene ends were 6 bases for V and 6 bases for J; bases not matched to a gene: 3. CDR3 protein: CASSQTSGGEQYF. The CDR3 DNA reads TGTGCCAGCAGCCAGACTAGCGGGGGCGAGCAGTACTTC.

In this sample, this clone turned up a few times. The J gene is TRBJ2-1, the V gene TRBV5-1; a possible D gene is TRBD2 (5 bases). This CDR3 spans 14 amino acids. With 4 bases removed from V and 8 bases from J, the gap between germline ends came to 16 bases. The germline CDR1 and CDR2 sequences are SGHRS and YFSETQ. The CDR3: CASSLPEVVDEQFF. CDR3 sequence (DNA): TGCGCCAGCAGCCTCCCGGAGGTAGTGGATGAGCAGTTCTTC.

The chain combines TRBV18 with TRBJ2-7; 11 bases fit TRBD1. The CDR3 has 14 residues. Trimming cost V 6 bases and J 0 bases; bases outside gene matches: 1. CDR1 is KGHSH and CDR2 is LQKENI in the germline V gene. The CDR3 region is CASSGTGGSYEQYF. In DNA form, the CDR3 reads TGTGCCAGCTCCGGGACAGGGGGCTCCTACGAGCAGTACTTC.

V usage is TRBV28 and J usage is TRBJ2-2; 9 nucleotides agree with TRBD1. Trimming cost V 5 bases and J 2 bases; bases outside gene matches: 3. Germline CDR1 and CDR2: MDHEN and SYDVKM. This CDR3 comprises 15 residues. The CDR3 sequence: CASSTGQGNTGELFF. The DNA of the CDR3 is TGTGCCAGCAGTACGGGACAGGGAAACACCGGGGAGCTGTTTTTT. Drawing the rest from reference TRBV28 and TRBJ2-2, the complete variable domain is DVKVTQSSRYLVKRTGEKVFLECVQDMDHENMFWYRQDPGLGLRLIYFSYDVKMKEKGDIPEGYSVSREKKERFSLILESASTNQTSMYLCASSTGQGNTGELFFGEGSRLTVL.